This T cell receptor beta chain stems from a study of T-cell reconstitution after alpha-beta-depleted transplantation in children (TCRdb year 2016). Some background on the complete study: T-cell immune reconstitution after TCRalphabeta/CD19-depleted allogeneic hematopoietic cell transplantation in children was quantitatively tracked in the study by means of TCR repertoire profiling. Results and caveats for the whole study, not just this receptor: The apparently early recovery of alphabetaT-cell counts about two months after transplant reportedly depended on only several hundred rapidly expanded clones that came from non-depleted graft cells. The frequencies of hyperexpanded clones fell over the following months, and after one year, T-cell counts and TCRbeta diversity were mostly attributed to newly produced T cells. In some patients, the high TCRbeta diversity seen at day 60 was put down to recipient T cells and intrathymic progenitors that had survived conditioning.

The sample's treatment or condition, from its label and the paper: allogeneic hematopoietic cell transplantation with graft depleted of TCRalphabeta T cells and CD19 B cells. TCRalphabeta/CD19-depleted allogeneic hematopoietic cell grafts were given to the transplant recipients, all of whom were children. CDR1 LGHNA and CDR2 YSLEER were looked up in the germline V gene. Including the terminal cysteine and phenylalanine, the CDR3 comprises 15 residues. Only CDR3 DNA remains: 45 bases, in frame from the first base. Germline trimming amounts to 2 bases on V and 5 bases on J, with 3 as the count of junction bases outside the gene matches. Remarks on this clonotype: Its recognized antigen is unknown. Base-call qualities are not available, and no considerably larger clone is one nucleotide away.

The receptor library was made with PCR. Sequencing relied on an Illumina HiSeq 2500. To normalize quantification of the TCRbeta repertoire, the TCR libraries were built with molecular barcoding that relied on unique molecular identifiers. TCRdb handled the public reads itself, with Q25 trimming in fastp and clone calling in MiXCR, and kept productive beta chains. Each entry is one CDR3 protein sequence, shown with its most common DNA and genes. The sample profile shows hundreds of thousands of distinct CDR3 sequences; approximately 12% of them were found once. Roughly 2.3% of the sample belongs to the ten largest clones.

This sequence originates from a male patient under 18 who had a stem cell transplant for acute myeloid leukemia, so the T cells may come from the graft donor. The chain is encoded by TRBV4-3 joined to TRBJ2-1, and TRBD2 matches 10 of the central bases. This sample comprised PBMCs, mostly from graft donor cells, obtained 360 days after TCRalphabeta/CD19-depleted stem cell transplant. The DNA sequence is as follows: TGCGCCAGCAGCCAATGGACTAGCGGCCACAATGAGCAGTTCTTC. Its translation reads: CASSQWTSGHNEQFF.